Shown below are 16 T cell receptor beta chains from a single sample sequenced in a study of cytomegalovirus exposure and HLA in healthy donors (dated by TCRdb to the late 2010s). The library was obtained by the immunoSEQ multiplex PCR assay. The multiplex PCR relied on a mix of 60 forward primers for TCR Vbeta segments and 13 reverse primers for TCR Jbeta segments. TCRdb carries this immuneACCESS record with in-frame sequences only. Its versions omit some clonotypes, under half of them owing to an unresolved V gene in the studies checked, with the rest unexplained. This sample gives 150,000 to 200,000 clones in total; 77% of them show up just once. About 3.8% of the sample rests with the top ten. The sequencing input was PBMCs. Receptors were obtained from a woman aged 60-75 years in good health and CMV-seropositive.

The rearrangement uses TRBV4-2 and TRBJ2-7, with a tentative D call TRBD2 (5 bases). Germline CDR1 LGHNA, CDR2 YNFKEQ. V was clipped by 0 bases and J by 2 bases, with 11 bases between them. The CDR3 has 15 residues. The CDR3 nucleotides are TGTGCCAGCAGCCAAGAACCCGGGGAGACCTACGAGCAGTACTTC. This encodes CASSQEPGETYEQYF.

The chain is built from TRBV21-1 and TRBJ2-5; the table's D call of TRBD2 was not tested on the DNA. TRBV21-1 is designated a pseudogene. The CDR3 has 14 amino acids. CDR3 loop: CASSKTPHLRTQYF. DNA of the CDR3: TGTGCCAGCAGCAAAACCCCCCACTTGAGGACCCAGTACTTC.

This chain links TRBV28 with TRBJ2-5; no firm D call. The ends were cut back, 6 bases at V and 4 bases at J, with 9 bases in the middle. CDR1 and CDR2 (germline): MDHEN, SYDVKM. This CDR3 comprises 12 residues. The CDR3: CASSPRRETQYF. CDR3 nucleotides: TGTGCCAGCAGCCCCAGGCGAGAGACCCAGTACTTC.

Points on this clone: In the same sample, other DNA sequences code for this CDR3. This chain connects TRBV7-2 to TRBJ1-4, with 9 positions matching TRBD1. Trimming at V came to 5 bases and at J to 7 bases, leaving 5 bases not matched to a gene. The CDR3 covers 14 residues. Germline CDR1 reads SGHTA; CDR2 reads FQGNSA. In DNA, the CDR3 is TGTGCCAGCAGCCCCGACAGGGGGTCTGAAAAACTGTTTTTT. Its protein product is CASSPDRGSEKLFF.

CDR3 in DNA: TGTGCCAGTAGTCCATGGAGAACCGGGGAGCTGTTTTTT. Its translation: CASSPWRTGELFF. This chain uses TRBV19 with TRBJ2-2; no firm D call. CDR3 length equals 13 residues. With 5 bases removed from V and 5 bases from J, the gap between germline ends came to 9 bases. The germline V gene has CDR1 LNHDA and CDR2 SQIVND (reference sequence). The entire variable domain, with the rest obtained from reference TRBV19 and TRBJ2-2, is as follows: DGGITQSPKYLFRKEGQNVTLSCEQNLNHDAMYWYRQDPGQGLRLIYYSQIVNDFQKGDIAEGYSVSREKKESFPLTVTSAQKNPTAFYLCASSPWRTGELFFGEGSRLTVL.

The chain uses TRBV7-6 and TRBJ1-3; tentatively, D is TRBD1 (5 bases). The CDR3 is 18 amino acids. The germline gives CDR1 SGHVS, CDR2 FNYEAQ. The V gene lost 0 bases and the J gene lost 0 bases, with 15 bases spanning the gap. The CDR3 loop is CASSLAWTTGLSGNTIYF. The CDR3 DNA reads as TGTGCCAGCAGCTTAGCATGGACAACGGGACTCTCTGGAAACACCATATATTTT. The entire variable domain, with the rest obtained from reference TRBV7-6 and TRBJ1-3, is as follows: GAGVSQSPRYKVTKRGQDVALRCDPISGHVSLYWYRQALGQGPEFLTYFNYEAQQDKSGLPNDRFSAERPEGSISTLTIQRTEQRDSAMYRCASSLAWTTGLSGNTIYFGEGSWLTVV.

A single count supports this clone. The gene calls are TRBV2 and TRBJ2-1; 9 bases line up with TRBD2. Germline CDR1 is SNHLY and CDR2 is FYNNEI. V lost 3 bases to trimming and J lost 2 bases; unmatched junction nucleotides: 2. The CDR3 totals 15 residues. The CDR3 sequence: CASSEQRGAYNEQFF. The CDR3 DNA sequence: TGTGCCAGCAGTGAGCAGCGGGGGGCCTACAATGAGCAGTTCTTC.

This clone has only a few counts. DNA for the CDR3: TGTGCCAGTAGTATCCCCTTCGGGACAGGGAACGAAAAACTGTTTTTT. This encodes CASSIPFGTGNEKLFF. V gene TRBV19 combines with J gene TRBJ1-4, with 9 nucleotides matching TRBD1. Germline V gene sequence: CDR1 LNHDA, CDR2 SQIVND (reference sequence). With V trimmed by 3 bases and J by 8 bases, 10 bases remained unmatched. The CDR3 is 16 residues long.

The genes are TRBV5-4 and TRBJ2-1; 11 positions match TRBD2. CDR1 is SGHNT, CDR2 YYREEE, per germline (reference sequence). Trimming at V came to 4 bases and at J to 2 bases, leaving 2 bases not matched to a gene. This CDR3 comprises 15 residues. The chain's CDR3 is CASSKGLAAYNEQFF. As DNA, the CDR3 is TGTGCCAGCAGCAAGGGACTAGCGGCCTACAATGAGCAGTTCTTC. The whole variable domain, filled in from reference TRBV5-4 and TRBJ2-1, reads ETGVTQSPTHLIKTRGQQVTLRCSSQSGHNTVSWYQQALGQGPQFIFQYYREEENGRGNFPPRFSGLQFPNYSSELNVNALELDDSALYLCASSKGLAAYNEQFFGPGTRLTVL.

The V gene is TRBV5-1, the J gene TRBJ1-1, with TRBD1 identical over 7 bases. After removal of 0 bases from V and 3 bases from J, the junction contained 2 bases not matched to a gene. Germline V gene sequence: CDR1 SGHRS, CDR2 YFSETQ. The CDR3 runs 14 residues. The CDR3 is CASSLVGGYTEAFF. CDR3 bases: TGCGCCAGCAGCTTGGTAGGGGGCTACACTGAAGCTTTCTTT.

The gene calls are TRBV6-6 and TRBJ1-6, with D maybe TRBD1 (5 bases). Germline values: CDR1 MNHNY, CDR2 SVGAGI (reference sequence). Trimming removed 2 bases from V and 6 bases from J, with 5 bases in between. The CDR3 loop spans 13 amino acids. CDR3 protein: CASSYQGNSPLHF. CDR3 sequence (DNA): TGTGCCAGCAGTTACCAGGGTAATTCACCCCTCCACTTT.

V and J are TRBV11-1 and TRBJ2-5, with TRBD2 as a possible D gene (5 bases). V shed 2 bases and J shed 5 bases, with 9 bases lying between them. The V gene's germline CDR1 is SGHAT and CDR2 FQDESV (reference sequence). This CDR3 comprises 13 residues. The CDR3 region has the DNA TGTGCCAGCAGCTTACCCCCGGGGGAGACCCAGTACTTC. This codes for CASSLPPGETQYF.

The chain couples TRBV5-1 to TRBJ2-3; TRBD1 aligns across 8 bases. Per germline, CDR1 SGHRS and CDR2 YFSETQ. With V trimmed by 2 bases and J by 1 base, 9 bases remained unmatched. This CDR3 is 17 amino acids long. The CDR3 DNA reads TGCGCCAGCAGCTTACCTCTTCAGGGGGCGGGCACAGATACGCAGTATTTT. It translates to CASSLPLQGAGTDTQYF.

The gene calls are TRBV6-6 and TRBJ2-1, with 9 bases matching TRBD1. The CDR3 spans 16 residues. CDR1 MNHNY and CDR2 SVGAGI come from the germline V gene (reference sequence). The V segment lost 0 bases and the J segment 4 bases; nucleotides outside the gene matches: 4. CDR3 DNA sequence: TGTGCCAGCAGTTACTCTGGGGGACAGGGATACAATGAGCAGTTCTTC. Translated: CASSYSGGQGYNEQFF.

The chain carries TRBV7-8 and TRBJ2-3; 8 nucleotides match TRBD1. CDR1 SGHVS and CDR2 FQNEAQ come from the germline V gene. V trimming: 5 bases; J trimming: 4 bases; junction bases outside the gene matches: 8. There are 15 residues in the CDR3. The CDR3 DNA sequence: TGTGCCAGCAGCACCCGACAGGGGATTTCAGATACGCAGTATTTT. This codes for CASSTRQGISDTQYF.

The V gene is TRBV28, the J gene TRBJ2-5, with D perhaps matching TRBD1 (6 bases). V was trimmed by 5 bases and J by 4 bases, leaving 17 bases between them. The CDR3 is made up of 15 amino acids. The germline V gene has CDR1 MDHEN and CDR2 SYDVKM. The CDR3 is CASSPVTGKGETQYF. CDR3 in DNA: TGTGCCAGCAGTCCCGTTACAGGGAAAGGAGAGACCCAGTACTTC.